This TCR beta chain stems from a study of PD-L1 blockade in urothelial cancer. About the study: The year 2014 saw patients start atezolizumab, 1,200 mg intravenously every 3 weeks. T cells numbered a median of roughly 150,000 in the blood samples.

With V trimmed by 0 bases and J by 3 bases, 6 bases remained unmatched. Germline V gene sequence: CDR1 SGHNT, CDR2 YYREEE (reference sequence). This CDR3 is 15 amino acids long. This table comes from immunoSEQ multiplex PCR, and its TCRdb copy is limited to in-frame clones, with some not included. The sample contains 30,000 to 40,000 clones, nearly 85% of which appear only once. Time point noted: pretreatment peripheral blood. This clone was seen only a few times. This sequence joins TRBV5-4 and TRBJ2-7, with 7 nucleotides matching TRBD2. The source of this sequence is a man aged 60 to 75 with urothelial cancer. This sample comprised PBMCs, obtained around atezolizumab (anti-PD-L1) treatment. The CDR3: CASSLAESGGYEQYF. The CDR3 DNA reads TGTGCCAGCAGCTTGGCCGAGTCGGGAGGCTACGAGCAGTACTTC.